Included here is one T cell receptor (beta chain) sequence, with context. Its antigen is currently unknown. These data originate in a study of OX40 agonist ivuxolimab in advanced cancers. This CDR3 spans 14 amino acids. V was pared by 7 bases and J by 6 bases, with 18 bases between. Germline assignment: CDR1 MNHEY and CDR2 SVGAGI. Study-wide results and limits: Among the lowest peripheral clonal expansion occurred in 0.1-3.0 mg/kg partial responders.

Patients were ineligible given autoimmune disease history or systemic immunosuppression. Repertoires were generated with immunoSEQ multiplex PCR, while TCRdb's copy carries only in-frame clones and drops some. The sample has approximately 73,000 clones, 70% to 90% seen once. This sample comprised CD4+ or CD8+ T cells sorted from blood, obtained in a trial of the OX40 agonist ivuxolimab. The TCR comes from an adult with an advanced solid tumor such as melanoma, head and neck, liver or kidney cancer. The chain joins TRBV6-5 to TRBJ1-1; maybe TRBD1 (6 bases). CDR3 in amino acids: CASKSGGGRPEAFF. The CDR3 coding sequence is TGTGCCAGCAAAAGCGGGGGGGGCAGACCTGAAGCTTTCTTT.